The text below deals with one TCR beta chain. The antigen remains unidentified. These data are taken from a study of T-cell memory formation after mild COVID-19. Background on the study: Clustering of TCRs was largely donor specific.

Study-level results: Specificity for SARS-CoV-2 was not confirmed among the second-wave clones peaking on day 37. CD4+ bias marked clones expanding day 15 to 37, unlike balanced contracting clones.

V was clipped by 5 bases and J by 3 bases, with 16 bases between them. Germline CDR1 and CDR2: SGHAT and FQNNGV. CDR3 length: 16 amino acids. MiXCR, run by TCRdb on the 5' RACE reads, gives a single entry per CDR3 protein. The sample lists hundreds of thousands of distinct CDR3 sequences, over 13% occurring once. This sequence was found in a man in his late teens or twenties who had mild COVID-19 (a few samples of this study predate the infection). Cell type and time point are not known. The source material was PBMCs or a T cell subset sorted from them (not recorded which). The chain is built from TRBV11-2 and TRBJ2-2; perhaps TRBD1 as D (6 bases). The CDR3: CASSQYRERDTGELFF. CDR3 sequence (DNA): TGTGCCAGCAGCCAATACAGGGAAAGGGACACCGGGGAGCTGTTTTTT.